Following are 26 T cell receptor beta chains from one sample sequenced in a study of patients and donors after allogeneic stem cell transplantation. TCRdb independently ran MiXCR on the RT-PCR reads; one entry per CDR3 protein. The table records about 200,000 distinct CDR3 sequences, roughly 40% of them present only once. The sample consisted of blood, either unsorted or a sorted T cell fraction (not recorded which). These receptors all come from a human donor who was either an allogeneic HSCT recipient or a stem cell or donor lymphocyte infusion donor (not recorded which). It is not recorded whose cells these are; they may come from a transplant donor.

The V gene is TRBV3-1, the J gene TRBJ2-2; weak D call: TRBD2 (6 bases). Deletions cut 8 bases from V and 4 bases from J, with 8 bases between. Germline values: CDR1 LGHDT, CDR2 YNNKEL (reference sequence). The CDR3 has 12 amino acids. In DNA form, the CDR3 reads TGTGCCAGCGGGACTGGCACCGGGGAGCTGTTTTTT. It translates to CASGTGTGELFF.

This clonotype appeared a few times. The chain couples TRBV20-1 to TRBJ2-2, with D uncertain. Looked up from germline, CDR1 is DFQATT and CDR2 is SNEGSKA (reference sequence). V lost 6 bases to trimming and J lost 3 bases, with 17 bases between them. This CDR3 comprises 15 residues. The CDR3 here is CSAKASDSDTGELFF. DNA of the CDR3: TGCAGTGCCAAAGCCTCAGATTCCGACACCGGGGAGCTGTTTTTT.

The chain combines TRBV28 with TRBJ1-6; TRBD1 aligns across 8 bases. From germline, CDR1 is MDHEN and CDR2 SYDVKM. The CDR3 totals 14 residues. Trimming removed 6 bases from V and 5 bases from J; junction bases left unmatched: 3. CDR3 loop: CASSSDRDNSPLHF. DNA for the CDR3: TGTGCCAGCAGCTCGGACAGGGATAATTCACCCCTCCACTTT. Supplemented by reference TRBV28 and TRBJ1-6, the full variable domain reads DVKVTQSSRYLVKRTGEKVFLECVQDMDHENMFWYRQDPGLGLRLIYFSYDVKMKEKGDIPEGYSVSREKKERFSLILESASTNQTSMYLCASSSDRDNSPLHFGNGTRLTVT.

The gene calls are TRBV4-2 and TRBJ2-3; D remains ambiguous. This CDR3 has 13 amino acids. Trimming stripped 3 bases from V and 3 bases from J, with 7 bases between. Looked up from germline, CDR1 is LGHNA and CDR2 is YNFKEQ. CDR3 protein: CASSHGQTDTQYF. In DNA, the CDR3 is TGTGCCAGCAGCCACGGTCAGACAGATACGCAGTATTTT.

The table lists this clonotype with a few counts. V gene TRBV7-9 combines with J gene TRBJ2-7; the D gene could be TRBD1 or TRBD2 (5 bases each). The CDR3 has 16 residues. Germline V CDR1 and CDR2: SEHNR, FQNEAQ (reference sequence). The V end lost 5 bases, the J end lost 0 bases, and 17 bases lay between the germline ends. This chain's CDR3 is CASSTPGTQDSYEQYF. The CDR3 DNA reads as TGTGCCAGCAGCACGCCCGGGACCCAGGACTCCTACGAGCAGTACTTC. Drawing the rest from reference TRBV7-9 and TRBJ2-7, the complete variable domain is DTGVSQNPRHKITKRGQNVTFRCDPISEHNRLYWYRQTLGQGPEFLTYFQNEAQLEKSRLLSDRFSAERPKGSFSTLEIQRTEQGDSAMYLCASSTPGTQDSYEQYFGPGTRLTVT.

This clonotype occurred many times. This chain uses TRBV18 with TRBJ1-2; 10 bases fit TRBD1. Germline CDR1 reads KGHSH; CDR2 reads LQKENI. After removal of 4 bases from V and 4 bases from J, the junction contained 3 bases not matched to a gene. This CDR3 spans 14 amino acids. The CDR3 bases are TGTGCCAGCTCACTGCGGACAGGGGGCTATGGCTACACCTTC. Translated, it gives CASSLRTGGYGYTF. The full variable domain, its missing parts supplied by reference TRBV18 and TRBJ1-2, is NAGVMQNPRHLVRRRGQEARLRCSPMKGHSHVYWYRQLPEEGLKFMVYLQKENIIDESGMPKERFSAEFPKEGPSILRIQQVVRGDSAAYFCASSLRTGGYGYTFGSGTRLTVV.

This clonotype was recorded only once. The V gene is TRBV27, the J gene TRBJ2-1; D is uncertain. Germline CDR1 and CDR2: MNHEY and SMNVEV (reference sequence). The CDR3 sequence is 13 residues long. Trimming removed 2 bases from V and 7 bases from J, with 9 bases in between. This chain's CDR3 is CASSLAWGNEQFF. CDR3 in DNA: TGTGCCAGCAGTTTAGCTTGGGGTAATGAGCAGTTCTTC.

This clonotype has only a few counts. V usage is TRBV6-1 and J usage is TRBJ1-4, with D uncertain. The V and J ends lost 3 bases and 4 bases respectively, with 18 bases between them. This CDR3 contains 17 residues. Per the germline V gene, CDR1 is MNHNS and CDR2 is SASEGT. CDR3 in DNA: TGTGCCAGCAGTGATCCGAATCCACCGCCGCTTAATGAAAAACTGTTTTTT. As protein: CASSDPNPPPLNEKLFF.

The genes are TRBV3-1 and TRBJ1-1; TRBD1 is a possible D gene (5 bases). Per the germline V gene, CDR1 is LGHDT and CDR2 is YNNKEL (reference sequence). The CDR3 spans 15 residues. The germline V and J ends were trimmed by 3 bases and 0 bases, with 11 bases remaining between them. For the CDR3, the DNA is TGTGCCAGCAGCCACAAACAGGCGATGAACACTGAAGCTTTCTTT. Translated, it gives CASSHKQAMNTEAFF.

Here the CDR3 reads CASSVTGELFF. The CDR3, as DNA: TGTGCCAGCAGCGTAACCGGGGAGCTGTTTTTT. The chain uses TRBV9 and TRBJ2-2; D unclear. The CDR3 covers 11 residues. Per the germline V gene, CDR1 is SGDLS and CDR2 is YYNGEE. Trimming cost V 1 base and J 5 bases, with 0 bases left between them.

The chain is built from TRBV5-1 and TRBJ1-3; TRBD1 aligns across 9 bases. With V trimmed by 5 bases and J by 4 bases, 13 bases remained unmatched. CDR1 SGHRS and CDR2 YFSETQ come from the germline V gene. The CDR3 extends over 17 amino acids. CDR3 sequence (DNA): TGCGCCAGCAGACCGTCCCGGGACAGGGATCGCGGAAACACCATATATTTT. This gives the protein CASRPSRDRDRGNTIYF.

The table lists this clonotype with a few counts. The chain employs TRBV12-3 or TRBV12-4 and TRBJ1-1; 7 bases are shared with TRBD1. The CDR3 runs to 15 residues. After removal of 6 bases from V and 1 base from J, the junction contained 8 bases not matched to a gene. CDR3 sequence reads: CASRLDRRENTEAFF. The CDR3 region has the DNA TGTGCCAGCAGACTGGACAGGCGGGAGAACACTGAAGCTTTCTTT.

This clonotype was detected a few times. The chain uses TRBV27 and TRBJ1-1, with D possibly being TRBD1 (6 bases). Germline V lookup: CDR1 MNHEY, CDR2 SMNVEV (reference sequence). The CDR3 consists of 14 residues. Trimming took 6 bases from V and 4 from J, leaving 15 bases between them. The chain's CDR3 is CASSPQGWGTEAFF. In DNA form, the CDR3 reads TGTGCCAGCAGCCCACAGGGTTGGGGCACTGAAGCTTTCTTT.

The V gene is TRBV5-1, the J gene TRBJ2-7, with 14 nucleotides matching TRBD2. CDR3 length: 18 residues. Unmatched junction bases numbered 17, after V lost 5 bases and J lost 7 bases. Germline V gene lookup returns CDR1 SGHRS and CDR2 YFSETQ. CDR3 coding DNA: TGCGCCAGCAGTACCGGGACTAGCGGGAGAGGAAGGTCGATTGAGCAGTACTTC. Its protein is CASSTGTSGRGRSIEQYF.

The table lists this clonotype with a count of one. V is TRBV29-1 and J is TRBJ2-7, with D perhaps matching TRBD1 (6 bases). V gave up 0 bases and J gave up 4 bases, with 13 bases separating them. The CDR3 totals 14 residues. CDR1 SQVTM and CDR2 ANQGSEA come from the germline V gene. The CDR3: CSVEDQGPEYEQYF. CDR3 nucleotides: TGCAGCGTTGAAGATCAGGGGCCCGAATACGAGCAGTACTTC.

This clonotype came up many times. V usage is TRBV18 and J usage is TRBJ1-3; a possible D gene is TRBD1 (6 bases). Trimming removed 3 bases from V and 1 base from J, with 10 bases in between. The CDR3 loop spans 15 amino acids. CDR1 is KGHSH, CDR2 LQKENI, per germline. CDR3 in amino acids: CASSPAGQSGNTIYF. The CDR3 DNA sequence: TGTGCCAGCTCACCGGCTGGACAGTCTGGAAACACCATATATTTT. The whole variable domain, remainder taken from reference TRBV18 and TRBJ1-3, is NAGVMQNPRHLVRRRGQEARLRCSPMKGHSHVYWYRQLPEEGLKFMVYLQKENIIDESGMPKERFSAEFPKEGPSILRIQQVVRGDSAAYFCASSPAGQSGNTIYFGEGSWLTVV.

This clonotype was counted a few times. The gene calls are TRBV12-3 or TRBV12-4 and TRBJ1-1, with a possible D match to TRBD1 (6 bases). Trimming cost V 4 bases and J 1 base, with 10 bases left between them. The CDR3 totals 14 residues. CDR3 loop: CASSSGTRNTEAFF. In DNA, the CDR3 is TGTGCCAGCAGTTCCGGGACAAGGAACACTGAAGCTTTCTTT.

The chain combines TRBV12-3 or TRBV12-4 with TRBJ2-1; the D gene could be TRBD1 or TRBD2 (5 bases each). This CDR3 has 15 residues. V was cut by 2 bases and J by 7 bases, with 15 bases left in between. CDR3 bases: TGTGCCAGCAGTTTAACCGGGACCCCCTTAAATGAGCAGTTCTTC. Translating it yields CASSLTGTPLNEQFF.

Note on this clonotype: The junction and the germline gene differ at one end; a read error may be behind it. The chain recombines TRBV7-7 with TRBJ2-7, with a possible D match to TRBD2 (5 bases). The CDR3 is 14 amino acids. Per the germline V gene, CDR1 is SSHAT and CDR2 is FNYEAQ (reference sequence). Written as DNA, the CDR3 is TGTGCTAGCAGCTCCCGGCGGGTCGGCCACGAGCAGTACTTC. Translated: CASSSRRVGHEQYF.

V gene TRBV14 combines with J gene TRBJ2-7; D gene unclear. V dropped 1 base and J dropped 4 bases, with 8 bases sitting between them. This CDR3 comprises 13 residues. CDR1 is SGHDN and CDR2 is FVKESK in the germline V gene. CDR3 sequence: CASSQGLGYEQYF. The CDR3 bases are TGTGCCAGCAGCCAAGGTTTGGGGTACGAGCAGTACTTC.

At least ten counts were recorded for this clonotype. The rearrangement uses TRBV18 and TRBJ1-5; TRBD1 is a possible D gene (6 bases). Looked up from germline, CDR1 is KGHSH and CDR2 is LQKENI. The CDR3 totals 14 residues. The V and J ends lost 5 bases and 0 bases respectively, with 8 bases between them. For the CDR3, the DNA is TGTGCCAGCTCATCGGACAGTAGCAATCAGCCCCAGCATTTT. Translating it yields CASSSDSSNQPQHF.

The chain uses TRBV30 and TRBJ2-1; 8 nucleotides line up with TRBD2. Germline V gene lookup returns CDR1 GTSNPN and CDR2 SVGIG (reference sequence). J was trimmed by 8 bases and V by 0 bases; bases with no gene match: 9. CDR3 size: 15 residues. In DNA form, the CDR3 reads TGTGCCTGGAGTGTACAAGCGGGAGTATTGGATGAGCAGTTCTTC. Its translation: CAWSVQAGVLDEQFF.

This clonotype was found a few times. The chain is built from TRBV3-1 and TRBJ1-2; 7 bases are a match to TRBD1. The CDR3 consists of 13 residues. J was trimmed by 6 bases and V by 3 bases; bases with no gene match: 4. Germline V gene data show CDR1 as LGHDT and CDR2 as YNNKEL (reference sequence). The CDR3 DNA reads as TGTGCCAGCAGCCATGCCGGGACAGATGGCTACACCTTC. Residues: CASSHAGTDGYTF. Drawing the rest from reference TRBV3-1 and TRBJ1-2, the complete variable domain is DTAVSQTPKYLVTQMGNDKSIKCEQNLGHDTMYWYKQDSKKFLKIMFSYNNKELIINETVPNRFSPKSPDKAHLNLHINSLELGDSAVYFCASSHAGTDGYTFGSGTRLTVV.

The DNA for the CDR3 is TGTGCCAGCACTCAAGACTACGAGCAGTACTTC. It codes for CASTQDYEQYF. The genes are TRBV6-2 or TRBV6-3 and TRBJ2-7; no reliable D call. CDR3 length: 11 residues. Germline values: CDR1 MNHEY, CDR2 SVGEGT. V was clipped by 7 bases and J by 3 bases, with 7 bases between them.

This clonotype was detected once. The genes are TRBV6-6 and TRBJ2-7; no clear D gene. Deletions cut 6 bases from V and 8 bases from J, with 11 bases between. The V gene's germline CDR1 is MNHNY and CDR2 SVGAGI (reference sequence). This CDR3 contains 11 residues. CDR3 residues: CASSNPSQQYF. DNA for the CDR3: TGTGCCAGCAGCAATCCTTCCCAGCAGTACTTC.

This clonotype was counted a few times. The chain joins TRBV12-3 or TRBV12-4 to TRBJ1-1; D unclear. The V end was cut by 4 bases, the J end by 2 bases, with 8 bases between. The CDR3 has 13 residues. The CDR3, as DNA: TGTGCCAGCAGTTCCAACTTTAACACTGAAGCTTTCTTT. It is translated as CASSSNFNTEAFF.